The clone carrying this T cell receptor (beta chain) was counted between two and nine times. The draw of peripheral blood yielded ten milliliters from each donor. Extracted total RNA amounted to at least 6 micrograms for each sample. A J-beta primer mix and a sample-barcoded 5' primer were used in a second PCR of roughly 7 to 12 cycles. Each cDNA molecule, via a template-switch adaptor with 12 random nucleotides, was tagged. One entry per CDR3 protein results from TCRdb running MiXCR on the 5' RACE reads. The profile covers about 1,500,000 distinct CDR3 sequences, with about 40% appearing a single time and roughly 8.2% taken by the ten largest. The data belong to a study of blood T cells in healthy people across ages. V trimming: 0 bases; J trimming: 1 base; junction bases outside the gene matches: 11. The CDR3 is 19 amino acids. CDR1 is MGHRA and CDR2 is YSYEKL in the germline V gene.

The TCR comes from a woman younger than 30 in good health. Material for sequencing was blood. The chain recombines TRBV4-1 with TRBJ2-1; TRBD2 matches at 8 bases. The CDR3 region is CASSQDREGLMGSYNEQFF. CDR3 DNA sequence: TGCGCCAGCAGCCAAGATCGGGAGGGACTGATGGGGTCCTACAATGAGCAGTTCTTC.